This TCR beta chain derives from a study of T cell repertoires in ileal Crohn's disease. Study overall: Operated complications were stricturing disease (approximately 61%) and penetrating disease (around 40%).

Study results and limitations: Clonality above 26.8% at surgery always came with endoscopic recurrence. Active smokers at surgery had more clonal expansions than non-smokers.

Adults with ileal or ileocolonic Crohn's disease and an indication for resection were eligible. CDR3 length: 14 residues. CDR1 and CDR2 from the germline V gene are SGHRS and YFSETQ. Trimming removed 0 bases at V and 3 bases at J, with 10 bases between. Here immunoSEQ multiplex PCR was the method, and the copy in TCRdb shows in-frame clones only, minus some. This sample has around 5,500 clones; approximately 80% occur once, and the top ten carry approximately 5.9%. This clone was found once. The target antigen is unknown. This sequence originates from an adult with Crohn's disease. Sequenced input: ileal tissue. J is TRBJ2-7 and V is TRBV5-1, with D unclear. In nucleotides, the CDR3 is TGCGCCAGCAGCTTGGGTGGCGGATACTACGAGCAGTACTTC. Translation: CASSLGGGYYEQYF. Based on the CDR3 plus reference TRBV5-1 and TRBJ2-7, the full variable domain is KAGVTQTPRYLIKTRGQQVTLSCSPISGHRSVSWYQQTPGQGLQFLFEYFSETQRNKGNFPGRFSGRQFSNSRSEMNVSTLELGDSALYLCASSLGGGYYEQYFGPGTRLTVT.